The TCR beta chain under discussion was sequenced for a study of blood T cell repertoires in COVID-19. Background on the study: COVID-19 samples from acute and convalescent phases originated in the United States, Italy and Spain. Nucleic acid was either cDNA or gDNA, and it came from T cells, B-cell-depleted T cells, or PBMCs.

The V end was cut by 2 bases, the J end by 6 bases, with 5 bases between. This CDR3 region has 12 residues. CDR1 is SGHVS and CDR2 is FQNEAQ in the germline V gene. As processed by the authors: Amplification of reference gene primers was used by the study to estimate nucleated cell counts. The method was immunoSEQ multiplex PCR; TCRdb's version includes in-frame clones alone and lacks a portion of them. V and J calls and clone size are copied from that table; D and trimming were computed from the DNA. In the table there are about 120,000 clones, around 79% of which are singletons. The clonotype originates from a man in his 70s with acute or convalescent COVID-19. Sequenced: peripheral blood. The chain couples TRBV7-8 to TRBJ2-4; D is undetermined. CDR3 residues: CASSLSRNIQYF. The DNA of the CDR3 is TGTGCCAGCAGCTTAAGTAGAAACATTCAGTACTTC.